Listed below are T cell receptor beta chains from one sample, sequenced in a study of control samples from healthy donors and cancer patients. The assay was immunoSEQ multiplex PCR, and TCRdb's table has in-frame clones only and misses some. Here the sample spans about 160,000 clones, 96% being singletons. Sequencing was carried out using blood. These receptors were obtained from a young woman in good health. The CDR3 runs from the conserved cysteine through the conserved F or W. The order of the fields is V gene, clone size, D gene, J gene, CDR3 length, CDR3 protein, CDR3 DNA. D genes are given only for firm matches. Clone sizes are given selectively: once, few, many, or a class where the clone is expanded.

TRBV30,.,.,TRBJ2-1,12,CAWTERPNEQFF,TGTGCCTGGACTGAGCGGCCCAATGAGCAGTTCTTC
TRBV29-1,.,.,TRBJ2-7,13,CSVEETNSYEQYF,TGCAGCGTTGAAGAGACAAATTCCTACGAGCAGTACTTC
TRBV4-2,.,.,TRBJ1-5,14,CASSPHRENQPQHF,TGTGCCAGCAGCCCCCACAGGGAGAATCAGCCCCAGCATTTT
TRBV19,.,TRBD2,TRBJ2-7,16,CASLSGRVAAAYEQYF,TGTGCCAGTCTTAGCGGGAGGGTGGCCGCGGCCTACGAGCAGTACTTC
TRBV5-1,.,.,TRBJ2-1,12,CASSPLSDHQFF,TGCGCCAGCAGCCCATTAAGCGATCATCAGTTCTTC
TRBV28,.,TRBD2,TRBJ2-7,15,CASSSPGRPPYEQYF,TGTGCCAGCAGTTCTCCCGGGAGGCCACCCTACGAGCAGTACTTC
TRBV11-3,.,.,TRBJ2-7,16,CASSLGWGSAAYEQYF,TGTGCCAGCAGCTTAGGTTGGGGATCGGCCGCCTACGAGCAGTACTTC
TRBV4-1,once,TRBD2,TRBJ2-2,13,CASSHETAGKLFF,TGCGCCAGCAGCCACGAGACAGCGGGGAAGCTGTTTTTT
TRBV18,.,.,TRBJ2-3,15,CASSPSGGGTDTQYF,TGTGCCAGCTCACCGTCGGGGGGCGGCACAGATACGCAGTATTTT
TRBV5-1,.,.,TRBJ1-6,16,CASSLSSPSTREALHF,TGCGCCAGCAGCTTGTCGTCGCCTTCCACAAGAGAGGCCCTCCACTTT
TRBV10-2,.,.,TRBJ1-5,14,CASSELGRDQPQHF,TGCGCCAGCAGTGAGTTGGGAAGGGATCAGCCCCAGCATTTT
TRBV19,.,.,TRBJ2-7,14,CASSRNRDSYEQYF,TGTGCCAGTAGTCGTAACAGGGACTCCTACGAGCAGTACTTC
TRBV2,.,.,TRBJ2-1,15,CASSEMGGSHNEQFF,TGTGCCAGCAGTGAGATGGGGGGCTCACACAATGAGCAGTTCTTC
TRBV3-1/TRBV3-2,.,.,TRBJ2-1,17,CASSQHPRRGENNEQFF,TGTGCCAGCAGCCAACACCCCCGCAGGGGCGAAAACAATGAGCAGTTCTTC
TRBV5-1,.,.,TRBJ1-6,18,CASSPKVTGAGYNSPLHF,TGCGCCAGCAGCCCGAAGGTCACGGGGGCTGGCTATAATTCACCCCTCCACTTT
TRBV12-2,.,.,TRBJ2-1,12,CASRLKGTQQFF,TGTGCAAGTCGCTTAAAGGGGACCCAGCAGTTCTTC
TRBV27,.,.,TRBJ1-2,14,CASSRASHNYGYTF,TGTGCCAGCAGTCGAGCTTCACACAACTATGGCTACACCTTC
TRBV5-1,.,.,TRBJ1-1,16,CASSLENRVWNTEAFF,TGCGCCAGCAGCTTGGAAAATAGGGTTTGGAACACTGAAGCTTTCTTT
TRBV5-4,.,.,TRBJ1-1,13,CASSQLGGYEAFF,TGTGCCAGCAGCCAACTCGGGGGGTATGAAGCTTTCTTT
TRBV7-8,.,TRBD2,TRBJ2-5,17,CASSFLTSGRAQETQYF,TGTGCCAGCAGCTTTCTGACTAGCGGGAGGGCCCAAGAGACCCAGTACTTC
TRBV12-3/TRBV12-4,.,.,TRBJ1-2,13,CASSLWSRARAQF,TGTGCCAGCAGTTTATGGTCGAGGGCCCGGGCCCAATTC
TRBV5-4,.,.,TRBJ2-7,12,CASSPGSLEQYF,TGTGCCAGCAGCCCCGGGAGCCTGGAGCAGTACTTC
TRBV5-1,.,TRBD1,TRBJ1-2,15,CASSWGQGGSYGYTF,TGCGCCAGCAGCTGGGGACAGGGAGGATCCTATGGCTACACCTTC
TRBV3-1/TRBV3-2,.,.,TRBJ1-4,14,CASSPSGPNEKLFF,TGTGCCAGCAGCCCCTCGGGACCTAATGAAAAACTGTTTTTT
TRBV9,.,TRBD2,TRBJ2-2,15,CASSTGGSNTGELFF,TGTGCCAGCTCCACGGGGGGGTCGAACACCGGGGAGCTGTTTTTT
TRBV2,.,.,TRBJ2-7,13,CASSDAYSYEQYF,TGTGCCAGCAGTGATGCATATTCCTACGAGCAGTACTTC
TRBV7-2,.,.,TRBJ2-2,12,CASSSVVGELFF,TGTGCCAGCAGCTCGGTGGTCGGGGAGCTGTTTTTT
TRBV27,.,.,TRBJ2-3,15,CASSLGGRYTDTQYF,TGTGCCAGCAGTTTGGGCGGACGATACACAGATACGCAGTATTTT
TRBV3-1/TRBV3-2,.,.,TRBJ2-1,14,CASSQAPAGLEQFF,TGTGCCAGCAGCCAAGCCCCCGCGGGACTTGAGCAGTTCTTC
TRBV27,.,.,TRBJ2-2,12,CASSPLKGELFF,TGTGCCAGCAGTCCCTTGAAAGGGGAGCTGTTTTTT
TRBV19,.,TRBD2,TRBJ2-3,16,CASSITSGGVADTQYF,TGTGCCAGTAGTATCACTAGCGGTGGGGTTGCAGATACGCAGTATTTT
TRBV18,.,TRBD1,TRBJ2-1,16,CASSPLTGQKYNEQFF,TGTGCCAGCTCACCACTAACGGGACAGAAATACAATGAGCAGTTCTTC
TRBV12-3/TRBV12-4,.,.,TRBJ1-5,10,CASCCQPQHF,TGTGCCAGCTGCTGTCAGCCCCAGCATTTT
TRBV28,.,TRBD2,TRBJ2-2,15,CASSLLSGIAGELFF,TGTGCCAGCAGTTTACTGAGCGGGATCGCCGGGGAGCTGTTTTTT
TRBV5-1,.,TRBD2,TRBJ2-5,17,CASSLFPSGGAKETQYF,TGCGCCAGCAGCTTGTTCCCTAGCGGGGGGGCAAAGGAGACCCAGTACTTC
TRBV27,.,TRBD2,TRBJ2-1,17,CASSQLGLADSYNEQFF,TGTGCCAGCAGTCAACTGGGACTAGCGGACTCCTACAATGAGCAGTTCTTC
TRBV30,.,.,TRBJ2-1,12,CAWRRSYNEQFF,TGTGCCTGGAGACGCTCCTACAATGAGCAGTTCTTC
TRBV28,.,TRBD1,TRBJ1-1,15,CASSLPDRGRTEAFF,TGTGCCAGCAGTTTACCCGACAGGGGTCGGACTGAAGCTTTCTTT
TRBV10-3,.,TRBD1,TRBJ2-2,14,CAISESTGTGELFF,TGTGCCATCAGTGAGTCGACAGGGACCGGGGAGCTGTTTTTT